This TCR beta chain emerged from a study of cytomegalovirus exposure and HLA in healthy donors. Overall study: An analysis done earlier identified more than 100 million unique TCR beta sequences from 190 million or so T cells. Unique TCRs from HLA-typed donors, about 78 million of them, were held in an early data release.

Study results and limitations: Cytomegalovirus status, reportedly, was diagnosed with high specificity and sensitivity by the classifier. Generally TCR sequences proved uncommon, though certain public TCRs appeared in numerous donors.

Comment on this clone: Its antigen is unknown.

PCR employed 60 Vbeta and 13 Jbeta primers. TCRdb keeps only in-frame clones here, not all; method: immunoSEQ multiplex PCR. The profile shows 95,000 to 150,000 clones, 60% to 85% of them singletons. The CDR3 length is 16 residues. V was clipped by 8 bases and J by 5 bases; unmatched bases: 10. Germline-derived CDR1 and CDR2 are SNHLY and FYNNEI. The TCR comes from a woman aged 40 to 50 in good health and CMV-seropositive. The sample was PBMCs. The chain employs TRBV2 and TRBJ2-2; the match to TRBD1 covers 11 bases. The CDR3: CASFPDRGRGTGELFF. The CDR3 DNA is TGTGCCAGCTTCCCGGACAGGGGGCGTGGGACCGGGGAGCTGTTTTTT.